The 12 T cell receptor beta chains below all came from one sample that was sequenced in a study of preoperative IRX-2 immunotherapy in early breast cancer. Treatment described: preoperative locoregional IRX-2 cytokine immunotherapy. Sequenced by immunoSEQ multiplex PCR; TCRdb stores in-frame clones only, minus some. The table records about 23,000 clones, 80% to 90% of them present only once. Sample: tumor tissue, taken after IRX-2 immunotherapy. The receptors originated from a human donor with breast cancer.

V is TRBV7-9 and J is TRBJ2-3; D tentatively reads TRBD1 or TRBD2 (5 bases each). The germline CDR1 and CDR2 sequences are SEHNR and FQNEAQ (reference sequence). The CDR3 runs 15 residues. V gave up 1 base and J gave up 2 bases, with 10 bases separating them. This chain's CDR3 is CASSLVVGVTDTQYF. The CDR3 DNA reads TGTGCCAGCAGCTTAGTCGTGGGGGTCACAGATACGCAGTATTTT.

The gene calls are TRBV7-8 and TRBJ1-5; no firm D call. CDR3 length equals 13 residues. V lost 5 bases and J 4 bases, leaving 9 bases between the germline ends. Germline CDR1 and CDR2: SGHVS and FQNEAQ. CDR3 region: CASSPGGNQPQHF. The CDR3 DNA reads TGTGCCAGCAGCCCCGGAGGGAATCAGCCCCAGCATTTT.

Only a few counts were recorded for this clone. The chain joins TRBV9 to TRBJ2-7, with D unclear. Trimming pared 0 bases from V and 1 base from J, leaving 11 bases between. CDR1 is SGDLS and CDR2 is YYNGEE in the germline V gene. This CDR3 comprises 15 residues. In nucleotides, the CDR3 is TGTGCCAGCAGCGTAGATCTCGCCCAGTCCTACGAGCAGTACTTC. It specifies CASSVDLAQSYEQYF. Supplemented by reference TRBV9 and TRBJ2-7, the full variable domain reads DSGVTQTPKHLITATGQRVTLRCSPRSGDLSVYWYQQSLDQGLQFLIQYYNGEERAKGNILERFSAQQFPDLHSELNLSSLELGDSALYFCASSVDLAQSYEQYFGPGTRLTVT.

The J gene is TRBJ1-2, the V gene TRBV18; 8 bases are shared with TRBD1. This CDR3 contains 15 residues. CDR1 is KGHSH, CDR2 LQKENI, per germline. With 5 bases clipped from V and 0 bases from J, the junction kept 5 bases outside the gene matches. The CDR3 loop reads CASSVRDRPNYGYTF. In DNA, the CDR3 is TGTGCCAGCTCAGTCCGGGACAGGCCTAACTATGGCTACACCTTC. Variable domain in full (rest from reference TRBV18 and TRBJ1-2): NAGVMQNPRHLVRRRGQEARLRCSPMKGHSHVYWYRQLPEEGLKFMVYLQKENIIDESGMPKERFSAEFPKEGPSILRIQQVVRGDSAAYFCASSVRDRPNYGYTFGSGTRLTVV.

This clone has a single count. The rearrangement joins TRBV10-3 to TRBJ1-2; tentatively, D is TRBD1 (5 bases). CDR3 length: 13 amino acids. Looked up from germline, CDR1 is ENHRY and CDR2 is SYGVKD. Trimming pared 6 bases from V and 7 bases from J, leaving 15 bases between. The CDR3 loop reads CAIRGLGNGGYTF. The CDR3 nucleotides read TGTGCCATCAGGGGACTCGGTAACGGTGGCTACACCTTC.

V gene TRBV12-5 combines with J gene TRBJ1-5; 7 bases line up with TRBD1. CDR1 is LGHNT, CDR2 FRNRAP, per germline. Trimming cost V 1 base and J 0 bases; bases outside gene matches: 6. The CDR3 sequence is 17 residues long. The CDR3, as DNA: TGTGCTAGTGGTTTGGGACAGGGATTCGATAGCAATCAGCCCCAGCATTTT. Translation gives CASGLGQGFDSNQPQHF. The entire variable domain, with the rest obtained from reference TRBV12-5 and TRBJ1-5, is as follows: DARVTQTPRHKVTEMGQEVTMRCQPILGHNTVFWYRQTMMQGLELLAYFRNRAPLDDSGMPKDRFSAEMPDATLATLKIQPSEPRDSAVYFCASGLGQGFDSNQPQHFGDGTRLSIL.

The V and J genes are TRBV6-5 and TRBJ2-1; D gene uncertain. The length of the CDR3 is 15 residues. The germline V gene has CDR1 MNHEY and CDR2 SVGAGI. The V end lost 0 bases, the J end lost 0 bases, and 6 bases lay between the germline ends. The CDR3 coding sequence is TGTGCCAGCAGTTACTCGTTCTCCTCCTACAATGAGCAGTTCTTC. It specifies CASSYSFSSYNEQFF.

The V gene is TRBV5-6, the J gene TRBJ1-1; D not certain. The V and J ends lost 2 bases and 4 bases respectively, with 9 bases between them. This CDR3 has 13 amino acids. CDR1 is SGHDT, CDR2 YYEEEE, per germline. CDR3 coding DNA: TGTGCCAGCAGCTTCCGGGTAGCCACTGAAGCTTTCTTT. Translated, it gives CASSFRVATEAFF.

In its sample, this clone was seen a few times. This chain joins TRBV6-1 and TRBJ1-4, with a possible D match to TRBD1 (6 bases). Trimming took 5 bases from V and 5 from J, leaving 12 bases between them. Per the germline V gene, CDR1 is MNHNS and CDR2 is SASEGT. The length of the CDR3 is 14 residues. The CDR3, as DNA: TGTGCCAGCAGTCCAGGGGCCTCGAATGAAAAACTGTTTTTT. It yields the protein CASSPGASNEKLFF.

CDR3 sequence: CASSDSGRSTDTQYF. The CDR3 DNA reads TGTGCCAGCAGTGATAGCGGGCGTAGCACAGATACGCAGTATTTT. V is TRBV2 and J is TRBJ2-3; 7 bases fit TRBD2. V trimming: 3 bases; J trimming: 0 bases; junction bases outside the gene matches: 3. The germline V gene has CDR1 SNHLY and CDR2 FYNNEI. CDR3 length: 15 amino acids.

V is TRBV10-2 and J is TRBJ2-7, with 11 bases fitting TRBD2. Germline V lookup: CDR1 WSHSY, CDR2 SAAADI. After removal of 5 bases from V and 7 bases from J, the junction contained 7 bases not matched to a gene. This CDR3 has 14 amino acids. This CDR3 is CASSLAGGVGEQYF. In DNA form, the CDR3 reads TGCGCCAGCAGTCTAGCGGGGGGCGTGGGAGAGCAGTACTTC.

The V gene is TRBV28, the J gene TRBJ2-7, with D maybe TRBD2 (6 bases). The germline V gene has CDR1 MDHEN and CDR2 SYDVKM. The CDR3 covers 17 residues. Trimming cost V 3 bases and J 2 bases, with 20 bases left between them. Here the CDR3 reads CASSFYSSSGRPYEQYF. CDR3 DNA sequence: TGTGCCAGCAGTTTTTATTCCTCAAGCGGGCGGCCCTACGAGCAGTACTTC.